This T cell receptor beta chain was captured in a study of blood T cell repertoires in COVID-19. Background on the study: Researchers got acute and convalescent COVID-19 samples from the United States, Italy and Spain. T cells, B-cell-depleted T cells, or PBMCs provided the cDNA or gDNA that served as material.

Germline CDR1 SEHNR, CDR2 FQNEAQ (reference sequence). Trimming cost V 5 bases and J 3 bases; bases outside gene matches: 6. CDR3 size: 14 residues. In the original processing: Reference gene primer amplification gave estimated nucleated cell counts. The method was immunoSEQ multiplex PCR; TCRdb's version includes in-frame clones alone and lacks a portion of them. V, J and clone size derive from that table, while D and trimming were established from the DNA sequence. Here the sample spans around 200,000 clones, 87% being singletons. The TCR comes from a man in his forties with active or convalescent COVID-19. The sample taken for sequencing was peripheral blood. The chain employs TRBV7-9 and TRBJ1-1; 7 positions match TRBD1. The DNA for the CDR3 is TGTGCCAGCAGCCGTCGGGACAGCCACACTGAAGCTTTCTTT. It codes for CASSRRDSHTEAFF. The full variable domain, with the rest looked up from reference TRBV7-9 and TRBJ1-1, is DTGVSQNPRHKITKRGQNVTFRCDPISEHNRLYWYRQTLGQGPEFLTYFQNEAQLEKSRLLSDRFSAERPKGSFSTLEIQRTEQGDSAMYLCASSRRDSHTEAFFGQGTRLTVV.